Following are 17 T cell receptor beta chains from one sample sequenced in a study of T cells in Graves' hyperthyroidism and ophthalmopathy. From RNA transcripts, TCR beta CDR3 regions were amplified. The HTBI primer set served for first-round RT-PCR of the TCR CDR3. A single record per CDR3 protein comes from TCRdb applying MiXCR to the multiplex PCR reads. The repertoire holds over 250,000 distinct CDR3 sequences, with around a quarter as singletons. Sequencing was performed on blood. Every receptor here comes from a man aged 35 to 55 with Graves' hyperthyroidism that later progressed to Graves' ophthalmopathy.

This sequence joins TRBV12-3 or TRBV12-4 and TRBJ2-6; no definite D call. Trimming shortened V by 0 bases and J by 0 bases, and 6 bases separated the two germline ends. The CDR3 extends over 16 amino acids. In DNA form, the CDR3 reads TGTGCCAGCAGTTTAGCTCTTAGCTCTGGGGCCAACGTCCTGACTTTC. The encoded protein is CASSLALSSGANVLTF.

This clonotype was detected ten times or more. The chain links TRBV7-9 to TRBJ2-7; 14 positions match TRBD2. The CDR3 contains 13 residues. V was clipped by 6 bases and J by 5 bases; unmatched bases: 0. Germline loops: CDR1 SEHNR, CDR2 FQNEAQ (reference sequence). The CDR3 nucleotides read TGTGCCAGCAGGACTAGCGGGAGGGACGAGCAGTACTTC. Its protein is CASRTSGRDEQYF.

This clonotype occurred many times. The chain recombines TRBV6-1 with TRBJ1-2; no clear D gene. V was pared by 10 bases and J by 10 bases, with 16 bases between. The CDR3 is 11 amino acids. CDR1 and CDR2 from the germline V gene are MNHNS and SASEGT. The CDR3 reads CATRRGIDYTF. The DNA for the CDR3 is TGTGCCACCCGGCGAGGGATCGACTACACCTTC.

In its sample, this clonotype was seen many times. This CDR3 is CASSYRTSGSSGELFF. CDR3 nucleotide sequence: TGTGCCAGCAGTTATCGGACTAGCGGGAGTTCGGGGGAGCTGTTTTTT. The rearrangement joins TRBV6-2 or TRBV6-3 to TRBJ2-2; 13 bases fit TRBD2. After removal of 3 bases from V and 8 bases from J, the junction contained 6 bases not matched to a gene. The CDR3 sequence is 16 residues long. Germline values: CDR1 MNHEY, CDR2 SVGEGT.

This clonotype was recorded many times. The V call is TRBV6-5, the J call TRBJ2-7; 11 nucleotides line up with TRBD1. J lost 2 bases, V lost 2 bases, and 2 bases had no gene match. Looked up from germline, CDR1 is MNHEY and CDR2 is SVGAGI. The CDR3 contains 15 residues. For the CDR3, the DNA is TGTGCCAGCAGTTACGAGGGACAGGGGGCCTACGAGCAGTACTTC. It codes for CASSYEGQGAYEQYF.

There are many counts of this clonotype. This chain uses TRBV13 with TRBJ2-5; D is undetermined. The V gene lost 3 bases and the J gene lost 8 bases, with 16 bases spanning the gap. CDR3 length: 14 amino acids. Germline CDR1 reads PRHDT; CDR2 reads FYEKMQ (reference sequence). The CDR3, as DNA: TGTGCCAGCAGCTTTAGAATGCAGTTGGATACCCAGTACTTC. It specifies CASSFRMQLDTQYF.

This clonotype was observed many times. V and J are TRBV19 and TRBJ2-5, with TRBD2 as a possible D gene (6 bases). CDR1 is LNHDA and CDR2 is SQIVND in the germline V gene (reference sequence). This CDR3 region has 19 residues. V dropped 3 bases and J dropped 2 bases, with 25 bases sitting between them. This chain's CDR3 is CASSIRAPRMYGGQETQYF. CDR3 DNA sequence: TGTGCCAGTAGTATCCGGGCCCCGAGAATGTATGGGGGGCAAGAGACCCAGTACTTC.

This clonotype was picked up many times. The chain recombines TRBV29-1 with TRBJ1-1, with a possible D match to TRBD1 (6 bases). V was clipped by 7 bases and J by 1 base, with 13 bases between them. The CDR3 has 13 amino acids. Per germline, CDR1 SQVTM and CDR2 ANQGSEA. The CDR3 nucleotides are TGCAGCGGCCGGGACACTACGAACACTGAAGCTTTCTTT. Translation gives CSGRDTTNTEAFF. The whole variable domain, filled in from reference TRBV29-1 and TRBJ1-1, reads SAVISQKPSRDICQRGTSLTIQCQVDSQVTMMFWYRQQPGQSLTLIATANQGSEATYESGFVIDKFPISRPNLTFSTLTVSNMSPEDSSIYLCSGRDTTNTEAFFGQGTRLTVV.

V is TRBV6-1 and J is TRBJ2-5, with 9 bases lining up with TRBD2. Trimming cost V 5 bases and J 5 bases; bases outside gene matches: 15. The CDR3 has 17 amino acids. In germline, CDR1 is MNHNS, CDR2 SASEGT. The CDR3 here is CASSQKRFSGSMETQYF. DNA of the CDR3: TGTGCCAGCAGTCAGAAGAGGTTTAGCGGGAGTATGGAGACCCAGTACTTC.

CDR3 residues: CASSEAVGVEQYF. The DNA for the CDR3 is TGTGCCAGCAGTGAAGCGGTTGGGGTTGAGCAGTACTTC. The chain recombines TRBV6-1 with TRBJ2-7; D unclear. CDR3 length equals 13 residues. Per the germline V gene, CDR1 is MNHNS and CDR2 is SASEGT. Trimming took 0 bases from V and 7 from J, leaving 10 bases between them.

V is TRBV6-5 and J is TRBJ1-5, with a weak D call TRBD1 (5 bases). V lost 4 bases and J lost 3, with 13 bases in between. This CDR3 has 15 amino acids. Germline V gene lookup returns CDR1 MNHEY and CDR2 SVGAGI. The CDR3 nucleotides are TGTGCCAGCAGTTCAGGGTCAGGGAACAATCAGCCCCAGCATTTT. It specifies CASSSGSGNNQPQHF.

This clonotype showed up many times. The V gene is TRBV10-3, the J gene TRBJ2-7; 8 positions match TRBD1. The junction had 2 bases not matched to a gene; V was cut back by 2 bases and J by 5 bases. CDR1 and CDR2 (germline): ENHRY, SYGVKD. The CDR3 runs to 13 residues. The CDR3 coding sequence is TGTGCCATCAGTGAGGTGACAGGGGACGAGCAGTACTTC. Amino acid sequence: CAISEVTGDEQYF.

The table lists this clonotype with many counts. The chain has TRBV20-1 and TRBJ1-5; D gene unclear. V lost 3 bases, J lost 0 bases, and 18 bases lay in between. In germline, CDR1 is DFQATT, CDR2 SNEGSKA (reference sequence). CDR3 size: 17 residues. CDR3 protein: CSASPRAIQYSNQPQHF. CDR3 bases: TGCAGTGCTAGCCCCCGGGCCATTCAATATAGCAATCAGCCCCAGCATTTT.

The chain has TRBV5-1 and TRBJ2-7; TRBD2 agrees at 13 bases. CDR3 length: 15 residues. Germline-derived CDR1 and CDR2 are SGHRS and YFSETQ. Trimming at V came to 0 bases and at J to 5 bases, leaving 2 bases not matched to a gene. This CDR3 is CASSLGLAGGHEQYF. CDR3 nucleotide sequence: TGCGCCAGCAGCTTGGGACTAGCGGGAGGCCACGAGCAGTACTTC.

There are many counts of this clonotype. The rearrangement uses TRBV9 and TRBJ1-1; no clear D. The CDR3 runs to 14 residues. The V end lost 4 bases, the J end lost 5 bases, and 15 bases lay between the germline ends. The germline V gene encodes CDR1 SGDLS and CDR2 YYNGEE. CDR3 coding DNA: TGTGCCAGCAGCTCTCTCCCGACGGATACTGAAGCTTTCTTT. Translated, it gives CASSSLPTDTEAFF.

This clonotype was counted a few times. The genes are TRBV29-1 and TRBJ1-1; D is unclear. The germline CDR1 and CDR2 sequences are SQVTM and ANQGSEA. V lost 7 bases and J lost 1, with 13 bases in between. The CDR3 is 13 residues long. The CDR3 loop reads CSGSGRANTEAFF. DNA of the CDR3: TGCAGCGGATCCGGACGGGCGAACACTGAAGCTTTCTTT.

This clonotype came up many times. This sequence joins TRBV25-1 and TRBJ2-7; 9 bases are a match to TRBD1. V shed 4 bases and J 2 bases; nucleotides not matched to a gene: 12. Germline CDR1 is MGHDK and CDR2 is SYGVNS. The CDR3 has 17 amino acids. The CDR3 DNA reads TGTGCCAGCAGTGTTACCCCCGGGACAGGGTTCACCTACGAGCAGTACTTC. It is translated as CASSVTPGTGFTYEQYF.